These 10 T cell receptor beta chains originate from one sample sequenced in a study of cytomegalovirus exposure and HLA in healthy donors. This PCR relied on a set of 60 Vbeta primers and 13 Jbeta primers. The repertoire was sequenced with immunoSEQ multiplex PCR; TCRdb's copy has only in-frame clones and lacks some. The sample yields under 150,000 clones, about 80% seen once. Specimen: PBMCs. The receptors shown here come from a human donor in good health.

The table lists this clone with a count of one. CDR3 DNA: TGTGCCAGCAGCCTAGGGTGGGTGGCAGGGTCAGTCGAGCAGTACTTC. Residues: CASSLGWVAGSVEQYF. The chain joins TRBV11-2 to TRBJ2-7; TRBD1 is a possible D gene (5 bases). The germline gives CDR1 SGHAT, CDR2 FQNNGV. There are 16 residues in the CDR3. The V and J ends lost 5 bases and 6 bases respectively, with 23 bases between them.

The CDR3 protein is CASRTGTAYEQYF. In DNA, the CDR3 is TGTGCCAGCAGGACCGGGACAGCCTACGAGCAGTACTTC. This chain links TRBV7-9 with TRBJ2-7, with 7 bases lining up with TRBD1. V shed 6 bases and J 2 bases; nucleotides not matched to a gene: 4. CDR3 length: 13 amino acids. Germline V gene lookup returns CDR1 SEHNR and CDR2 FQNEAQ (reference sequence).

CDR3 sequence (DNA): TGTGCCAGCAGTCTCCATAGAGTCCCGAATGGCTACACCTTC. Translation gives CASSLHRVPNGYTF. The chain employs TRBV28 and TRBJ1-2; D is undetermined. Trimming removed 5 bases at V and 6 bases at J, with 16 bases between. The CDR3 consists of 14 residues. Germline values: CDR1 MDHEN, CDR2 SYDVKM.

The CDR3 DNA sequence: TGTGCCAGCTTCGGGACCGGGGAGCTGTTTTTT. Its protein is CASFGTGELFF. The rearrangement joins TRBV6-1 to TRBJ2-2; D remains unclear. From germline, CDR1 is MNHNS and CDR2 SASEGT. V shed 8 bases and J shed 5 bases, with 6 bases lying between them. The CDR3 consists of 11 residues.

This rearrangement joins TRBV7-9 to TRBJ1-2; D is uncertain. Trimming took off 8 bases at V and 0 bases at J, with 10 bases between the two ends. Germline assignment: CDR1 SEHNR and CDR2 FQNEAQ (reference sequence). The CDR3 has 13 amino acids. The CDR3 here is CASFEFSNYGYTF. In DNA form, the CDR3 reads TGTGCCAGCTTTGAGTTTTCTAACTATGGCTACACCTTC.

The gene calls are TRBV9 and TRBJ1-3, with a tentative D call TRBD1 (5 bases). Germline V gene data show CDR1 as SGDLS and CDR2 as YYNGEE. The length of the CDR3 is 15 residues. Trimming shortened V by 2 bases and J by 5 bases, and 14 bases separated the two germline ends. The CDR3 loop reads CASSVRSGERNTIYF. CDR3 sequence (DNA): TGTGCCAGCAGCGTTAGGTCGGGGGAACGAAACACCATATATTTT.

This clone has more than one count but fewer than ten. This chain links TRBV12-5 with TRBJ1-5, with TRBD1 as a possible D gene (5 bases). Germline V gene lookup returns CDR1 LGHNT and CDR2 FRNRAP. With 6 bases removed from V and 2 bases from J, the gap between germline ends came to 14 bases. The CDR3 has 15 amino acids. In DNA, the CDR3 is TGTGCTAGTGGCCCAACAGGAGCTGGCAATCAGCCCCAGCATTTT. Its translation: CASGPTGAGNQPQHF.

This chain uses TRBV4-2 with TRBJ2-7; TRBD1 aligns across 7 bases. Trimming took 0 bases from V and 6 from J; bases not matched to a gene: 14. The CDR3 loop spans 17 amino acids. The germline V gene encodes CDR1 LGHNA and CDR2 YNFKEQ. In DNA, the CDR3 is TGTGCCAGCAGCCAAGATCTGGGACAGTCTCCCTCCGGCGAGCAGTACTTC. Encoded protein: CASSQDLGQSPSGEQYF.

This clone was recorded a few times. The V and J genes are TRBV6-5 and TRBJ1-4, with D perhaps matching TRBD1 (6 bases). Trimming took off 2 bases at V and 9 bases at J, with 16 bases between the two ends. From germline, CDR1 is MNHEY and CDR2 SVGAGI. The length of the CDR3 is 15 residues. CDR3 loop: CASSYRQQGPKKLFF. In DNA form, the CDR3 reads TGTGCCAGCAGTTACCGCCAACAGGGCCCGAAAAAACTGTTTTTT.

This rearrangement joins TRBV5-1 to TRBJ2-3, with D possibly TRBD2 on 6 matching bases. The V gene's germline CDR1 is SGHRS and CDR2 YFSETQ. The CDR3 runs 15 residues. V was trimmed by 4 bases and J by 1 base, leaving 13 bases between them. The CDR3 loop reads CASSPAQRGTDTQYF. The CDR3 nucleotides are TGCGCCAGCAGCCCCGCTCAGCGGGGCACAGATACGCAGTATTTT.